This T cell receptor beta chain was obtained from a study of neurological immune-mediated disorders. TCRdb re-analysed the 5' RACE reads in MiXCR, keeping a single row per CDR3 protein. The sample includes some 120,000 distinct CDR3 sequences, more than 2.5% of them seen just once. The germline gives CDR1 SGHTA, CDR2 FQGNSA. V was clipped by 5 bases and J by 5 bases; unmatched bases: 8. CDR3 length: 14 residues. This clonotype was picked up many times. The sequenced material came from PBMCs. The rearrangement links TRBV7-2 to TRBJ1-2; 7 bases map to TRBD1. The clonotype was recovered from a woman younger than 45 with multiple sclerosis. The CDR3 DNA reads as TGTGCCAGCAGCCTTTTAGTGGGACAGTATGGCTACACCTTC. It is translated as CASSLLVGQYGYTF.